The T cell receptor beta chain under discussion was sequenced for a study of OX40 agonist ivuxolimab in advanced cancers. The CDR3 totals 14 residues. Germline lookup yields CDR1 MNHNS and CDR2 SASEGT. The V end was cut by 5 bases, the J end by 2 bases, with 11 bases between. Profiled with immunoSEQ multiplex PCR; TCRdb holds only in-frame clones, not every one. The table lists 100,000 or so clones, 85% to 90% of them singletons, with around 1.8% in the top ten. The chain combines TRBV6-1 with TRBJ2-3; D gene ambiguous. The receptor was derived from an adult with an advanced solid tumor such as melanoma, head and neck, liver or kidney cancer. The sample in question was CD4+ or CD8+ T cells sorted from blood, obtained in a trial of the OX40 agonist ivuxolimab. CDR3 in DNA: TGTGCCAGCAGTATGGGTGGGGACACAGATACGCAGTATTTT. This gives the protein CASSMGGDTDTQYF.